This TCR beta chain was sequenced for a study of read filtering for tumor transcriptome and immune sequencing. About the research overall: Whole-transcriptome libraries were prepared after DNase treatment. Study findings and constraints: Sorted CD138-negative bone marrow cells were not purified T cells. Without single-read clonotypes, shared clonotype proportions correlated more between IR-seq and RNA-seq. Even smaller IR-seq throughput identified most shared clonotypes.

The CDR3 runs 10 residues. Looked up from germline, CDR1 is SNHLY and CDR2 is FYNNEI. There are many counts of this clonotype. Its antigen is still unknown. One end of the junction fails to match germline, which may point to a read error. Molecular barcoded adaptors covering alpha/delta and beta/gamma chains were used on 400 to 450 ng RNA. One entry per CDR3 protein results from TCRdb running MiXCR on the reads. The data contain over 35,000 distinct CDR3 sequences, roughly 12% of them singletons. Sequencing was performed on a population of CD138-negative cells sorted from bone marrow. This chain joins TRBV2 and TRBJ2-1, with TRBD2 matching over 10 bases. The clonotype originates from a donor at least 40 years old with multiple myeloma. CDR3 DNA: TGTGCCAGCAGGGGACTAGCGCCATACTTC. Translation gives CASRGLAPYF.